This paragraph reports one TCR beta chain. Its target is unknown. Treatment given: oral pan-JAK inhibitor, 5-10 mg twice daily. The authors sorted CD4+ and CD8+ T cells from PBMCs. This specimen comes from a study of CD8+ T cells in alopecia areata. Study information: Treated patients swallowed 5 to 10 mg of oral tofacitinib twice daily.

Germline CDR1 is SEHNR and CDR2 is FQNEAQ (reference sequence). The V gene end was trimmed by 4 bases and the J gene end by 1 base; junction bases not matched to a gene: 6. The CDR3 has 16 amino acids. RNA, once extracted, was reverse transcribed into cDNA for use as the sequencing template. This table comes from immunoSEQ multiplex PCR, and its TCRdb copy is limited to in-frame clones, with some not included. There are roughly 200,000 clones in the sample; roughly three fifths occur only once, and 10% to 15% lies in the top ten. Findings of the study overall: A large proportion of expanded lesional clones were detected persisting in scalp and blood during tofacitinib.

The chain couples TRBV7-9 to TRBJ2-7; 11 bases match TRBD2. This sequence was found in a human donor with alopecia areata. The specimen comprised CD8+ T cells sorted from blood, sampled at week 24, from a patient treated with tofacitinib. The CDR3 DNA reads as TGTGCCAGCAGCTCGCCGACTAGCGGGGTTTCCTACGAGCAGTACTTC. It codes for CASSSPTSGVSYEQYF.